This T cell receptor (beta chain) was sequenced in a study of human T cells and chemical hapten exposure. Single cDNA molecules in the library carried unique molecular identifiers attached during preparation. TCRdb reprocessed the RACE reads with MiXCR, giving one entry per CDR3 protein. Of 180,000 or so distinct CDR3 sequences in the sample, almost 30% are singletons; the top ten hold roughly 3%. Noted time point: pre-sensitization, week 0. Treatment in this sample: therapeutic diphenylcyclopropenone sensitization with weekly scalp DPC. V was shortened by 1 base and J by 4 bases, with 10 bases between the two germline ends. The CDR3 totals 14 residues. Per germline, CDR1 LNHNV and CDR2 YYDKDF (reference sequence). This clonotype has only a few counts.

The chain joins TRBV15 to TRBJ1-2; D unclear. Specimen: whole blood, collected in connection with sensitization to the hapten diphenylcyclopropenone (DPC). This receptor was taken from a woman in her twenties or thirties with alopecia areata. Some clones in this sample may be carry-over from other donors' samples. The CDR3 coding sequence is TGTGCCACCAGCAGAGGGGCAGGCACCTATGGCTACACCTTC. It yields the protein CATSRGAGTYGYTF.